One sample yielded the 28 T cell receptor beta chains listed below, sequenced in a study of blood T cell repertoires in COVID-19. Libraries were prepared by immunoSEQ multiplex PCR; TCRdb keeps only in-frame clonotypes and omits some of them. The table has 60,000 to 100,000 clones, around 90% seen once; the top ten hold 4.6%. The sequencing sample was made of peripheral blood. These receptors were collected from a man aged 50 to 60 with active COVID-19.

The chain couples TRBV6-5 to TRBJ2-7; maybe TRBD1 (6 bases). Germline V CDR1 and CDR2: MNHEY, SVGAGI. This CDR3 contains 13 residues. V lost 11 bases, J lost 3 bases, and 17 bases lay in between. CDR3 bases: TGTGCCGGATCTACAGGGATTGACTACGAGCAGTACTTC. This encodes CAGSTGIDYEQYF.

The V gene is TRBV5-1, the J gene TRBJ2-1; 12 bases align to TRBD2. V shed 1 base and J 8 bases; nucleotides not matched to a gene: 10. Germline V lookup: CDR1 SGHRS, CDR2 YFSETQ. The CDR3 is made up of 17 amino acids. DNA for the CDR3: TGCGCCAGCAGCTTGCCGGGACTAGCGGGTTCTTTTGATGAGCAGTTCTTC. Residues: CASSLPGLAGSFDEQFF.

The chain recombines TRBV28 with TRBJ1-1, with D hard to call. CDR1 is MDHEN and CDR2 is SYDVKM in the germline V gene. V was cut by 2 bases and J by 5 bases, with 12 bases left in between. This CDR3 contains 14 residues. The chain's CDR3 is CASSLRTGRTEAFF. The CDR3 DNA reads as TGTGCCAGCAGTTTAAGAACGGGGAGGACTGAAGCTTTCTTT.

This chain links TRBV19 with TRBJ2-1, with D perhaps matching TRBD2 (6 bases). The CDR3 has 13 residues. Germline V gives CDR1 LNHDA, CDR2 SQIVND (reference sequence). Trimming pared 7 bases from V and 5 bases from J, leaving 12 bases between. Written as DNA, the CDR3 is TGTGCCAGTAACCCCGGGACTCACAATGAGCAGTTCTTC. Its protein is CASNPGTHNEQFF. Based on the CDR3 plus reference TRBV19 and TRBJ2-1, the full variable domain is DGGITQSPKYLFRKEGQNVTLSCEQNLNHDAMYWYRQDPGQGLRLIYYSQIVNDFQKGDIAEGYSVSREKKESFPLTVTSAQKNPTAFYLCASNPGTHNEQFFGPGTRLTVL.

This chain connects TRBV6-1 to TRBJ1-2, with unresolved D. This CDR3 comprises 13 residues. In germline, CDR1 is MNHNS, CDR2 SASEGT. V was cut by 0 bases and J by 6 bases, with 8 bases left in between. The DNA for the CDR3 is TGTGCCAGCAGTGAAGCGGTCGCGGATGGCTACACCTTC. The encoded protein is CASSEAVADGYTF.

The V gene is TRBV19, the J gene TRBJ1-3; the D gene is possibly TRBD1 (6 bases). CDR1 LNHDA and CDR2 SQIVND come from the germline V gene (reference sequence). V lost 6 bases to trimming and J lost 2 bases, with 11 bases between them. This CDR3 region has 14 residues. The DNA of the CDR3 is TGTGCCAGTAGACAGGGTTCTACTGGAAACACCATATATTTT. Translation gives CASRQGSTGNTIYF. The full variable domain, completed using reference TRBV19 and TRBJ1-3, is DGGITQSPKYLFRKEGQNVTLSCEQNLNHDAMYWYRQDPGQGLRLIYYSQIVNDFQKGDIAEGYSVSREKKESFPLTVTSAQKNPTAFYLCASRQGSTGNTIYFGEGSWLTVV.

The chain recombines TRBV6-9 with TRBJ1-5; no clear D gene. V dropped 3 bases and J dropped 1 base, with 7 bases sitting between them. The CDR3 sequence is 14 residues long. The V gene's germline CDR1 is MNHGY and CDR2 SVAAGI. DNA for the CDR3: TGTGCCAGCAGTTACATGGAGAGCAATCAGCCCCAGCATTTT. Translation: CASSYMESNQPQHF.

Only a few counts were recorded for this clone. DNA of the CDR3: TGTGCCAGCAGGGCATCCACTTCACCCCTCCACTTT. Translating it yields CASRASTSPLHF. V gene TRBV12-3 or TRBV12-4 combines with J gene TRBJ1-6; the D is unclear. This CDR3 is built from 12 residues. V was pared by 6 bases and J by 9 bases, with 9 bases between.

J is TRBJ2-5 and V is TRBV24-1; a possible D gene is TRBD1 (6 bases). CDR3 length equals 15 residues. V lost 1 base and J 0 bases, leaving 8 bases between the germline ends. CDR1 is KGHDR and CDR2 is SFDVKD in the germline V gene. CDR3 sequence reads: CATSDLRDNQETQYF. Here the CDR3 DNA reads TGTGCCACCAGTGATTTACGGGACAACCAAGAGACCCAGTACTTC.

The gene calls are TRBV12-5 and TRBJ2-4; TRBD2 matches 9 bases. V lost 1 base to trimming and J lost 0 bases; unmatched junction nucleotides: 7. The CDR3 extends over 18 amino acids. Germline V CDR1 and CDR2: LGHNT, FRNRAP. Here the CDR3 DNA reads TGTGCTAGTGGTTTGGCACTAGCGGGTAACCTAGCCAAAAACATTCAGTACTTC. It codes for CASGLALAGNLAKNIQYF.

The CDR3 spells CAIVLPLRPQEVAGGPYEQYF. The CDR3 nucleotides are TGTGCCATCGTTCTGCCCCTCCGACCCCAAGAGGTAGCGGGAGGGCCGTACGAGCAGTACTTC. V usage is TRBV10-3 and J usage is TRBJ2-7; 11 bases agree with TRBD2. Germline V gene sequence: CDR1 ENHRY, CDR2 SYGVKD. The length of the CDR3 is 21 residues. V was clipped by 8 bases and J by 4 bases; unmatched bases: 28.

The rearrangement joins TRBV7-3 to TRBJ1-1; maybe TRBD1 (6 bases). The CDR3 is 13 amino acids. V was shortened by 2 bases and J by 4 bases, with 8 bases between the two germline ends. The V gene's germline CDR1 is SGHTA and CDR2 FQGTGA. The CDR3 DNA reads as TGTGCCAGCAGCTTATTAGGGGGCACTGAAGCTTTCTTT. It translates to CASSLLGGTEAFF. Full variable domain (outside the CDR3, taken from reference TRBV7-3 and TRBJ1-1): GAGVSQTPSNKVTEKGKYVELRCDPISGHTALYWYRQSLGQGPEFLIYFQGTGAADDSGLPNDRFFAVRPEGSVSTLKIQRTERGDSAVYLCASSLLGGTEAFFGQGTRLTVV.

The chain couples TRBV6-4 to TRBJ2-3; weak D call: TRBD2 (5 bases). CDR3 size: 14 residues. Germline loops: CDR1 MRHNA, CDR2 SNTAGT. V dropped 0 bases and J dropped 1 base, with 5 bases sitting between them. DNA for the CDR3: TGTGCCAGCAGTGACTCAGCGGGCACAGATACGCAGTATTTT. Its protein product is CASSDSAGTDTQYF.

The gene calls are TRBV2 and TRBJ2-4, with 7 bases lining up with TRBD1. This CDR3 is built from 16 residues. V shed 4 bases, J shed 1 base, and the junction held 7 bases outside the gene matches. Germline loops: CDR1 SNHLY, CDR2 FYNNEI. The DNA for the CDR3 is TGTGCCAGCAGTGTACGTCAGGGGGATGCCAAAAACATTCAGTACTTC. Protein sequence: CASSVRQGDAKNIQYF.

The chain is built from TRBV5-1 and TRBJ2-1, with 11 bases lining up with TRBD2. V shed 0 bases, J shed 10 bases, and the junction held 6 bases outside the gene matches. In germline, CDR1 is SGHRS, CDR2 YFSETQ. The CDR3 spans 15 residues. CDR3 nucleotide sequence: TGCGCCAGCAGCTTGGAGCTAGCGGGAGGCAGGGAGCAGTTCTTC. It codes for CASSLELAGGREQFF.

V is TRBV11-2 and J is TRBJ2-2, with 10 nucleotides matching TRBD2. Trimming cost V 5 bases and J 5 bases; bases outside gene matches: 8. The germline CDR1 and CDR2 sequences are SGHAT and FQNNGV. The CDR3 is made up of 16 amino acids. CDR3 bases: TGTGCCAGCAGCCTTCTAGCGGGAGCTCGAACCGGGGAGCTGTTTTTT. It specifies CASSLLAGARTGELFF. The whole variable domain, remainder taken from reference TRBV11-2 and TRBJ2-2, is EAGVAQSPRYKIIEKRQSVAFWCNPISGHATLYWYQQILGQGPKLLIQFQNNGVVDDSQLPKDRFSAERLKGVDSTLKIQPAKLEDSAVYLCASSLLAGARTGELFFGEGSRLTVL.

The rearrangement links TRBV7-2 to TRBJ2-1, with 9 bases matching TRBD2. The length of the CDR3 is 15 residues. J lost 2 bases, V lost 2 bases, and 1 base had no gene match. The V gene's germline CDR1 is SGHTA and CDR2 FQGNSA. DNA for the CDR3: TGTGCCAGCAGCTTATCTAGCGGGGCCTACAATGAGCAGTTCTTC. Protein product: CASSLSSGAYNEQFF. The whole variable domain, remainder taken from reference TRBV7-2 and TRBJ2-1, is GAGVSQSPSNKVTEKGKDVELRCDPISGHTALYWYRQSLGQGLEFLIYFQGNSAPDKSGLPSDRFSAERTGGSVSTLTIQRTQQEDSAVYLCASSLSSGAYNEQFFGPGTRLTVL.

V usage is TRBV19 and J usage is TRBJ1-2, with D unresolved. Germline-derived CDR1 and CDR2 are LNHDA and SQIVND (reference sequence). The CDR3 loop spans 14 amino acids. V lost 3 bases to trimming and J lost 2 bases, with 10 bases between them. CDR3 sequence (DNA): TGTGCCAGTAGTATCGGTGGGGAGAACTATGGCTACACCTTC. This gives the protein CASSIGGENYGYTF.

Here the CDR3 DNA reads TGTGCCAGCACTAGCGGGGGGCACAACACCGGGGAGCTGTTTTTT. Protein sequence: CASTSGGHNTGELFF. This rearrangement joins TRBV5-4 to TRBJ2-2; 11 bases match TRBD2. With 6 bases clipped from V and 2 bases from J, the junction kept 3 bases outside the gene matches. The CDR3 loop spans 15 amino acids. The V gene's germline CDR1 is SGHNT and CDR2 YYREEE (reference sequence). Full variable domain (remainder filled in from reference TRBV5-4 and TRBJ2-2): ETGVTQSPTHLIKTRGQQVTLRCSSQSGHNTVSWYQQALGQGPQFIFQYYREEENGRGNFPPRFSGLQFPNYSSELNVNALELDDSALYLCASTSGGHNTGELFFGEGSRLTVL.

The V gene is TRBV28, the J gene TRBJ1-2, with a weak D call TRBD1 (6 bases). The V end lost 2 bases, the J end lost 1 base, and 8 bases lay between the germline ends. Germline V gives CDR1 MDHEN, CDR2 SYDVKM. The CDR3 is 14 amino acids. CDR3 in DNA: TGTGCCAGCAGTTTACCAGGGGTTAACTATGGCTACACCTTC. Translation: CASSLPGVNYGYTF.

The chain links TRBV27 to TRBJ2-1, with 7 bases fitting TRBD1. In germline, CDR1 is MNHEY, CDR2 SMNVEV (reference sequence). CDR3 size: 16 residues. The V segment lost 2 bases and the J segment 3 bases; nucleotides outside the gene matches: 7. This CDR3 reads CASSLQRQGFYNEQFF. In nucleotides, the CDR3 is TGTGCCAGCAGTTTACAACGACAGGGCTTCTACAATGAGCAGTTCTTC.

This chain joins TRBV6-5 and TRBJ2-5; 7 nucleotides agree with TRBD1. The trim removed 7 bases at V and 4 bases at J, leaving 9 bases unmatched. The CDR3 has 14 amino acids. Germline CDR1 and CDR2: MNHEY and SVGAGI. CDR3 in amino acids: CASTINRGGETQYF. The CDR3 DNA reads TGTGCCAGCACTATTAACAGGGGTGGAGAGACCCAGTACTTC.

CDR3 DNA sequence: TGTGCCAGCAGCCCAGCCCCCTCTAGCGGGAGTCGAGGGGAGACCCAGTACTTC. This gives the protein CASSPAPSSGSRGETQYF. The rearrangement links TRBV5-8 to TRBJ2-5, with TRBD2 matching over 10 bases. V was clipped by 4 bases and J by 5 bases; unmatched bases: 17. Germline V CDR1 and CDR2: SGHTS, YDEGEE. The CDR3 is made up of 18 amino acids.

The chain recombines TRBV14 with TRBJ1-1; D possibly corresponds to TRBD1 (6 bases). V gave up 2 bases and J gave up 3 bases, with 13 bases separating them. CDR1 is SGHDN, CDR2 FVKESK, per germline. This CDR3 has 15 amino acids. The CDR3 here is CASSQKQGRDTEAFF. The DNA of the CDR3 is TGTGCCAGCAGCCAAAAACAGGGACGAGACACTGAAGCTTTCTTT.

V and J are TRBV11-2 and TRBJ2-7; D possibly corresponds to TRBD2 (6 bases). Germline V gives CDR1 SGHAT, CDR2 FQNNGV. The V end lost 6 bases, the J end lost 6 bases, and 12 bases lay between the germline ends. This CDR3 contains 12 residues. For the CDR3, the DNA is TGTGCCAGCAGAGTCGTGGGGGGCGAGCAGTACTTC. This translates into CASRVVGGEQYF.

The chain couples TRBV5-4 to TRBJ2-5, with D possibly matching TRBD1 (5 bases). Per germline, CDR1 SGHNT and CDR2 YYREEE (reference sequence). This CDR3 is built from 15 residues. V lost 4 bases, J lost 2 bases, and 15 bases lay in between. This chain's CDR3 is CASSPDTVLQETQYF. Written as DNA, the CDR3 is TGTGCCAGCAGCCCGGACACCGTGTTACAAGAGACCCAGTACTTC.

The CDR3 sequence: CASSLGQGNYGYTF. The CDR3 DNA reads as TGTGCCAGCAGCTTGGGACAGGGTAACTATGGCTACACCTTC. The rearrangement links TRBV7-2 to TRBJ1-2, with 9 bases fitting TRBD1. There are 14 residues in the CDR3. V shed 3 bases, J shed 1 base, and the junction held 0 bases outside the gene matches. CDR1 is SGHTA, CDR2 FQGNSA, per germline.

V gene TRBV5-4 combines with J gene TRBJ2-5; no firm D call. Germline loops: CDR1 SGHNT, CDR2 YYREEE (reference sequence). CDR3 size: 12 residues. The V and J ends lost 3 bases and 5 bases respectively, with 8 bases between them. This chain's CDR3 is CASSSRRETQYF. CDR3 bases: TGTGCCAGCAGCTCACGTCGGGAGACCCAGTACTTC.